Sequencing of this T cell receptor beta chain was carried out in a study of T cell responses to AZD1222 COVID-19 vaccine. Germline CDR1 SGHTA, CDR2 FQGNSA. V dropped 4 bases and J dropped 7; count of bases not matched to a gene: 6. The CDR3 loop spans 15 amino acids. General study findings and limits: CD4 TCRs covered the whole spike, strongest at regions 160-218 and 743-854.

Repertoires were generated with immunoSEQ multiplex PCR, while TCRdb's copy carries only in-frame clones and drops some. The table records approximately 100,000 clones, around 85% of them present only once. This clone is a singleton in its sample. Its antigen is still unknown. The material was peripheral blood, obtained 28 days after the second AZD1222 dose. This clonotype was obtained from an adult who received the AZD1222 COVID-19 vaccine. The genes are TRBV7-2 and TRBJ2-7; 14 bases are a match to TRBD2. CDR3: CASSSGLAGGQEQYF. Written as DNA, the CDR3 is TGTGCCAGCAGCTCAGGACTAGCGGGGGGTCAAGAGCAGTACTTC.